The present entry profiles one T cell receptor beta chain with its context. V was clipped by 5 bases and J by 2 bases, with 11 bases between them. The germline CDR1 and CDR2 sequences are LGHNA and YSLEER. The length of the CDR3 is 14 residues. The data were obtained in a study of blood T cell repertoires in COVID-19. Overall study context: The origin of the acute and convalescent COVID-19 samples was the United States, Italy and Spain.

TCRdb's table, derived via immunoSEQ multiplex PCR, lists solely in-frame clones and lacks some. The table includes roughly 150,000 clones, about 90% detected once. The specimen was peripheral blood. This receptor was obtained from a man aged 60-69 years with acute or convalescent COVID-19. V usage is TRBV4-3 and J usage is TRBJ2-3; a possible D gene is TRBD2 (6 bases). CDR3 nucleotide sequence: TGCGCCAGCAGCGCTTTAGCGGCCACAGATACGCAGTATTTT. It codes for CASSALAATDTQYF.